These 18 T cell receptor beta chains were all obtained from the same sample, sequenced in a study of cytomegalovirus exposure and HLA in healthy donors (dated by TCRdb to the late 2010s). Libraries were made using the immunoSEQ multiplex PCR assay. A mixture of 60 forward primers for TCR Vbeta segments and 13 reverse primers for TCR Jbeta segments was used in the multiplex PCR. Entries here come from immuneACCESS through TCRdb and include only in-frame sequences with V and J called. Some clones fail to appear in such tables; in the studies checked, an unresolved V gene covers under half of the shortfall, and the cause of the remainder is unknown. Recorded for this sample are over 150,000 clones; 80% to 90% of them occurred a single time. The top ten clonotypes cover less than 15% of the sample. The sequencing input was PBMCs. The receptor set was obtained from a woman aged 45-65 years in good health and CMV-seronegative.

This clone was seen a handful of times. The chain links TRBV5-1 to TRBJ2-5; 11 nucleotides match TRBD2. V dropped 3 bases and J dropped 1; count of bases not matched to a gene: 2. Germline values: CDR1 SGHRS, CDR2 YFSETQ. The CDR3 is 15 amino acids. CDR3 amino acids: CASSSGTSGQETQYF. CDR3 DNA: TGCGCCAGCAGCTCGGGGACTAGCGGCCAAGAGACCCAGTACTTC.

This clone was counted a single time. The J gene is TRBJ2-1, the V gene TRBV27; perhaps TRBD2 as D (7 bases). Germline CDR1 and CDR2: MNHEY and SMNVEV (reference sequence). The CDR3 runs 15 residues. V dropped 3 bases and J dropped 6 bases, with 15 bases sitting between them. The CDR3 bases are TGTGCCAGCAGTTTGCGTGGGGGGGCCCGCAATGAGCAGTTCTTC. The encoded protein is CASSLRGGARNEQFF.

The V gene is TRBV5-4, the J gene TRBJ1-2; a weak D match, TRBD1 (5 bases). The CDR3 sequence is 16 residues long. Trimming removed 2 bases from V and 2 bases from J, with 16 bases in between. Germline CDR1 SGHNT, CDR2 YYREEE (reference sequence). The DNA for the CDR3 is TGTGCCAGCAGCTTCGCGGACGGGGACTCGAACTATGGCTACACCTTC. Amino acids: CASSFADGDSNYGYTF.

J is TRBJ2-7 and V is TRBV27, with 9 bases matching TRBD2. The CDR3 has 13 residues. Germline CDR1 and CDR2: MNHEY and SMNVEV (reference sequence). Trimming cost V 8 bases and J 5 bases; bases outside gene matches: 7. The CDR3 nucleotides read TGTGCCAGCCGGTCTAGCGGGACCCACGAGCAGTACTTC. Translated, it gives CASRSSGTHEQYF.

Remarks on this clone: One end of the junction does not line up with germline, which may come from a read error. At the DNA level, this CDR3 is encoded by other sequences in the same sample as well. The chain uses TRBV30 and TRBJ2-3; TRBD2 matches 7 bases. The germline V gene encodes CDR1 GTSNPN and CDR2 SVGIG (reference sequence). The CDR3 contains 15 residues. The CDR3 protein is CAWSVPRTRADTQYF. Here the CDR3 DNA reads TGTGCCTGGAGTGTACCCAGGACTAGAGCAGATACGCAGTACTTT.

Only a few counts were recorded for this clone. Here the CDR3 reads CASRTGTIDYGYTF. The CDR3 coding sequence is TGCGCCAGCAGGACCGGGACAATCGACTATGGCTACACCTTC. The chain links TRBV10-2 to TRBJ1-2, with D perhaps TRBD1 (6 bases). Trimming removed 6 bases at V and 3 bases at J, with 14 bases between. The V gene's germline CDR1 is WSHSY and CDR2 SAAADI. The CDR3 extends over 14 amino acids.

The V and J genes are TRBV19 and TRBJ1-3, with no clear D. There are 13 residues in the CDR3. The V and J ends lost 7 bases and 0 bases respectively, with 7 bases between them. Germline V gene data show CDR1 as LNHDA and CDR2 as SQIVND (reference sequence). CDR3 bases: TGTGCCAGTAAGAGACTCTCTGGAAACACCATATATTTT. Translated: CASKRLSGNTIYF.

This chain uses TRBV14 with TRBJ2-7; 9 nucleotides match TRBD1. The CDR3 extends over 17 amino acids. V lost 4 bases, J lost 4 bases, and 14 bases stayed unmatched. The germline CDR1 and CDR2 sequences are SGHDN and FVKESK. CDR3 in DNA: TGTGCCAGCAGCCGGAGGAAGGTGGACAGGGGAAATTACGAGCAGTACTTC. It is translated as CASSRRKVDRGNYEQYF.

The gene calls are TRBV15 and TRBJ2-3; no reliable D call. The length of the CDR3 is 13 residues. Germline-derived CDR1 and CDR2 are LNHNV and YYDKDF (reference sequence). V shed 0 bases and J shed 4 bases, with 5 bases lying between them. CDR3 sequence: CATSRDQSDTQYF. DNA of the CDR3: TGTGCCACCAGCAGAGATCAGTCAGATACGCAGTATTTT.

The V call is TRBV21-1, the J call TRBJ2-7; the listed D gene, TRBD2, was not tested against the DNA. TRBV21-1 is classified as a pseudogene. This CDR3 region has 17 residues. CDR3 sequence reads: CASSSGSEIALVYEQYF. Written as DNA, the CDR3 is TGTGCCAGCAGCAGCGGTTCGGAAATAGCATTAGTCTACGAGCAGTACTTC.

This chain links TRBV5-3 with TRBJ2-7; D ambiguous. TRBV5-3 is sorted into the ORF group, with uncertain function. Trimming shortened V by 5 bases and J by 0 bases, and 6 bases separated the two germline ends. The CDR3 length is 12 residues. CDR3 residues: CARSDNSYEQYF. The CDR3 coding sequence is TGTGCCAGAAGTGACAACTCCTACGAGCAGTACTTC.

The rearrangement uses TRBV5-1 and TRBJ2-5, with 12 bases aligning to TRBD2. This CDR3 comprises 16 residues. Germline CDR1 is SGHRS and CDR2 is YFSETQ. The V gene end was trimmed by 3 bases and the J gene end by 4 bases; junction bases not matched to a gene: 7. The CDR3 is CASSSLAGGPGETQYF. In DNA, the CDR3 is TGCGCCAGCAGCTCGCTAGCGGGAGGGCCGGGAGAGACCCAGTACTTC.

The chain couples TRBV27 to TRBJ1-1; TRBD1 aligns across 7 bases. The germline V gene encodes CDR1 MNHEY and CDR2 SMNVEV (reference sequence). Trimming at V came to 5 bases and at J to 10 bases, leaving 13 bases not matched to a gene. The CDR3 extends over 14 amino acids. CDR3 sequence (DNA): TGTGCCAGCAGTATTACAGGGGTTTGGGCAGGAGCTTTCTTT. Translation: CASSITGVWAGAFF.

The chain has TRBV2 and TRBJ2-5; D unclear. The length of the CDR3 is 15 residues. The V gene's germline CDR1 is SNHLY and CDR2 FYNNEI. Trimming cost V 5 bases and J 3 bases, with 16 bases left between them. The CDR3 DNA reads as TGTGCCAGCAGTTTAATACTAACTTCGGAAGAGACCCAGTACTTC. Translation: CASSLILTSEETQYF.

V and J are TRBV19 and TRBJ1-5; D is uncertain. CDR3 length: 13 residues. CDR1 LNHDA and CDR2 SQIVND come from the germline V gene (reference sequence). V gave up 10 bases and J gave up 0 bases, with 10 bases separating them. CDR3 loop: CATTLSSNQPQHF. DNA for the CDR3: TGTGCCACCACCCTAAGTAGCAATCAGCCCCAGCATTTT.

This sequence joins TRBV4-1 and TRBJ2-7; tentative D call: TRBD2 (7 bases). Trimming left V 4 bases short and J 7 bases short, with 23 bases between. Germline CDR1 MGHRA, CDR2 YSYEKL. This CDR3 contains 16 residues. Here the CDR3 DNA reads TGCGCCAGCAGCCCACGCATAGGGGGGGGGCCGCGAGAGCAGTACTTC. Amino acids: CASSPRIGGGPREQYF.

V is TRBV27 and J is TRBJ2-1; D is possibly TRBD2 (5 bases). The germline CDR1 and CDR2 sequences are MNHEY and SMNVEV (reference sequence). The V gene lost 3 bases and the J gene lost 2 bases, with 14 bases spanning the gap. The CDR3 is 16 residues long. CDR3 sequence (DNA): TGTGCCAGCAGTTTTGGACTTAAGCGGACCTACAATGAGCAGTTCTTC. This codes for CASSFGLKRTYNEQFF.

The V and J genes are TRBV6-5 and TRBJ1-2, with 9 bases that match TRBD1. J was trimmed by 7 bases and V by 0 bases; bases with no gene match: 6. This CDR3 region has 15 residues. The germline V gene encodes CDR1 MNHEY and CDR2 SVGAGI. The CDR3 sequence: CASSYSPGQGFGYTF. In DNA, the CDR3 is TGTGCCAGCAGTTACTCCCCGGGACAGGGTTTTGGCTACACCTTC.